This entry features one TCR beta chain sequence. Its antigen is unknown. Second-dose timings of about 4 or about 12 weeks were pooled. These data are taken from a study of T cell responses to AZD1222 COVID-19 vaccine. Findings and caveats of the study: Rises in breadth and depth of Spike-specific TCRs came after two AZD1222 doses. Mostly white British, mostly female donors; authors suggested clonal diversity may be underestimated. Across spike, vaccine-associated CD4 TCRs were found, dominant at 160-218 and 743-854.

This CDR3 has 13 residues. The junction had 4 bases not matched to a gene; V was cut back by 8 bases and J by 2 bases. The germline V gene encodes CDR1 MNHEY and CDR2 SMNVEV (reference sequence). TCRdb keeps only in-frame clones here, not all; method: immunoSEQ multiplex PCR. The sample shows under 25,000 clones, approximately 88% of them seen only once. The clonotype originates from an adult who received the AZD1222 COVID-19 vaccine. V usage is TRBV27 and J usage is TRBJ2-5, with 8 positions matching TRBD1. Sequenced here: peripheral blood, sampled 28 days after the second AZD1222 dose. The DNA of the CDR3 is TGTGCCAGCGGCAGGACAGGGCAAGAGACCCAGTACTTC. Translation gives CASGRTGQETQYF.